A single T cell receptor beta chain is shown here with its context. This clone was picked up a small number of times. No antigen is known for it. The record has no base qualities; no much larger clone is one base away. Including cysteine and phenylalanine, the CDR3 has 14 amino acids. Of all the DNA, just the CDR3 is kept, 42 bases in frame from base 1. According to the germline V gene (reference sequence), CDR1 reads LNHNV and CDR2 reads YYDKDF. Clipping removes 3 bases from V and 8 bases from J, with 2 as the unmatched junction base count. These data are taken from a study of cytomegalovirus exposure and HLA in healthy donors (dated by TCRdb to between 2016 and 2019). About the study as a whole: In an earlier analysis of roughly 590 of the donors, 250 to 350 Gb of sequence data and roughly 100 million unique TCR beta sequences from 180 million or so T cells were reported. About 300 gigabases of sequencing data and 70 million to 85 million unique TCR sequences were included in an early release covering about 600 HLA-typed donors. Among the roughly 400 genotyped donors, approximately 81% belonged to the genetic ancestry cluster associated with self-reported Caucasian donors. The study was designed to test whether signatures of past pathogen exposure could be identified by cataloging public T cell receptors. The study used immunosequencing to profile the T cell repertoires of under 700 subjects and linked those repertoires to cytomegalovirus serostatus. In addition to the first cohort of approximately 670 subjects, a separate validation cohort of approximately 130 different subjects was used. The study combined high-throughput TCR immunosequencing, statistical association of individual TCRs with disease status, and machine learning to predict cytomegalovirus infection status. In a later analysis, previously published TCR beta repertoires from some 640 donors were re-analyzed and high-resolution HLA genotyping was added so that TCR occurrence patterns could be studied. Rather than drawing on any new phenotypic data, the later analysis identified candidate immune exposures from TCR beta sequences and the way those sequences occurred across donors. An earlier analysis of approximately 640 of the donors applied high-throughput TCR beta sequencing to assess whether each TCR beta V gene segment acted as functional or pseudogenic. Donor age, sex, ethnicity and CMV serostatus were compiled together with the repertoire data. In a later genetic analysis, genome-wide SNP genotypes for about three fifths of the roughly 670 donors were used, and that subset was treated as a discovery cohort. Every discovery cohort repertoire had been produced on one sequencing platform. Both class I and class II loci were covered by HLA typing, at four-digit resolution. Typing coverage varied by locus: roughly 620-640 donors for A, B, C, DRB1 and DQB1; approximately 500 for DQA1; more than 600 for DPA1; around 490 for DPB1. A handful of DR-DQ haplotypes were handled as single units for association and clustering because linkage in the cohort was strong. Among 300 to 500 genotyped donors of the cohort, an average of roughly 230,000 unique TCR beta nucleotide sequences was sequenced per donor, of which 15% to 20% were non-productive.

What the authors observed across the whole study: The authors suggested that the approach could potentially be extended to other disease states and immunological phenotypes. Most CMV-associated TCR beta chains appeared to be HLA-restricted in a later analysis, and the HLA associations seemed to be driven largely by CMV exposure. A later genetic analysis reported fewer N-insertions in productive TCRs among donors in an Asian-associated ancestry cluster than the roughly 700-donor mean. The study listed 150 to 200 TCR beta chains as associated with cytomegalovirus. This cohort had only TCR beta chains sequenced, and the lack of alpha or paired-chain data limited which features could be detected. Because counts were too low, seventeen rarely observed V segments, including chromosome 9 orphons, were excluded from the earlier analysis of under 650 of the donors. V-gene and J-gene trimming of TCR beta chains was associated with a missense DCLRE1C variant in a later genetic analysis, and the association was replicated in an independent cohort. An earlier analysis of some 590 of the donors showed that most TCR beta V segments appeared in productive rearrangements either about 90% or about 30% of the time, which broadly matched IMGT annotations. A group of highly shared sequence variants was considered likely to be a technical artifact of the sequencing pipeline. In a later analysis, TCR association rates were found to vary across HLA loci, with the most associated TCRs seen for DRB1 alleles and the fewest for HLA-C alleles. Most TCR sequences were seen in very few donors, while some public TCRs were found in many individuals. Because the 87-base-pair reads could not distinguish some IMGT-functional V segments, including TRBV6-2 and TRBV6-3, those segments were excluded. The classifier was reported to diagnose cytomegalovirus status with high specificity and sensitivity in both the original and validation cohorts. Linkage disequilibrium might explain the correlated functional status among segregating V segments, but an unknown experimental factor could not be excluded. Presence/absence analyses assumed roughly uniform sequencing depth across donors, an assumption that may not hold. Specific HLA alleles were associated with over 15,000 TCR beta sequences at a false discovery rate of 0.05 in a later analysis. When HLA alleles, especially DR and DQ, strongly co-occurred, attributing TCR associations to individual alleles was difficult. In vitro tests confirmed that three of the cytomegalovirus-associated TCR beta chains recognize cytomegalovirus antigens. A further reported finding was that TCR beta sequences accurately predicted the HLA-A and HLA-B alleles for most subjects in the first cohort. The only immune exposure information available for the cohort was CMV serostatus. In a later analysis, several top co-occurrence clusters were reported to appear linked to parvovirus B19, influenza, CMV and Epstein-Barr virus. Because HLA typing was missing for some donors at each locus, association tests included only the typed subset. In a later analysis, HLA-associated TCR beta chains showed more clonal expansion and lower generation probabilities than non-associated chains that were equally common.

The cohort comprised some 730 healthy bone marrow donors. Cohort members were all nominally healthy when sampled, although unrecorded immune exposures were likely present. The donor was CMV seronegative and was included in the group of several hundred seronegative cohort members. Every donor gave a peripheral blood sample, and the peripheral blood mononuclear cells from that sample were used for TCR beta sequencing. Genomic DNA was extracted from the blood cell samples with the Qiagen DNeasy Blood Extraction Kit. Libraries were prepared through the immunoSEQ multiplex PCR assay. A mixture of 60 forward primers for TCR Vbeta segments and 13 reverse primers for TCR Jbeta segments was used in the multiplex PCR. The CDR3 region of rearranged TCR beta genes was amplified from genomic DNA by a multiplex PCR assay. Amplified TCR beta libraries were sequenced as 87-base-pair reads on the Illumina HiSeq System. As for the authors' bioinformatics: In a later analysis, tens of millions of unique TCR beta chains were counted across the approximately 620 repertoires, and about 10 million of these chains were shared by at least two donors. A nearest-neighbor algorithm error-corrected the raw reads and collapsed the reads into unique sequences, merging closely related sequences to remove PCR and sequencing errors. Alignment of CDR3 sequences to IMGT reference sequences was used to assign V, D and J gene segments. For a sequence to be retained, at least a six-nucleotide match to both a V gene segment and a J gene segment was required. Rearrangements were called productive when the CDR3 lacked stop codons and stayed in frame with V and J; all others were non-productive. CDR3 was defined by IMGT convention, running from the second conserved V-encoded cysteine to the conserved J-encoded phenylalanine. In an earlier analysis of around 540 of the donors, sequences lacking an unambiguous match to a single V gene segment were excluded. In an earlier analysis of about 590 of the donors, a V segment was called functional when productive rearrangements were above 56.7%, and segregating when the standard deviation between donors exceeded 5%. A statistical classification framework was developed to diagnose cytomegalovirus status using the catalog of TCR beta chain sequences. V and J gene assignment, in a later analysis, came from comparing TCR nucleotide sequences with IMGT/GENE-DB human TR gene sequences. A later analysis assigned CDR3 sequences and most-parsimonious VDJ recombination scenarios with the TCRdist pipeline. In a later analysis, every TCR beta chain was defined by the combination of its CDR3 amino acid sequence and its V-gene family, and reads without a unique V-gene family were dropped. To address suspected cross-contamination and a sequencing artifact, a later analysis removed 550 to 750 highly shared, low-generation-probability nucleotide sequences. For each public chain, a later analysis derived a clonal expansion index from normalized ranks of inferred template counts within each repertoire. Generation probabilities in a later analysis came from a VDJ recombination model fitted to out-of-frame rearrangements, and those results were checked against IGoR. In a later analysis, TCR-TCR, TCR-HLA and TCR-CMV co-occurrence was scored with hypergeometric tests, and a repertoire-size bias correction was applied to TCR pairs. In a later analysis, false discovery rates were estimated by permuting HLA or CMV assignments 20 times. In a later analysis, co-occurring TCRs were grouped with DBSCAN, and TCRdist sequence similarity was added when clustering was performed within HLA-allele-positive subsets. Co-occurrence clustering excluded repertoires with fewer than 30,000 or more than 120,000 public chains, plus five with anomalous nucleotide sharing. TCRdb's version of the immuneACCESS table is confined to in-frame rearrangements and falls short of the full clone set. An unresolved V gene accounts for under half of the shortfall where checked; the remainder is of unknown origin. V, J and clone size derive from that table, while D and trimming were established from the DNA sequence. The sample contains around 150,000 clones, around 57% of them found a single time. The leading ten clones occupy around 1.9% of the sample.

The sequence derives from a male donor in good health and CMV-seronegative. The chain joins TRBV15 to TRBJ1-4, and TRBD1 matches 11 of the central bases. Sequenced input: PBMCs. The CDR3 region: CATSRDRGLEKLFF. At the DNA level, the sequence is TGTGCCACCAGCAGGGACAGGGGGCTAGAAAAACTGTTTTTT.